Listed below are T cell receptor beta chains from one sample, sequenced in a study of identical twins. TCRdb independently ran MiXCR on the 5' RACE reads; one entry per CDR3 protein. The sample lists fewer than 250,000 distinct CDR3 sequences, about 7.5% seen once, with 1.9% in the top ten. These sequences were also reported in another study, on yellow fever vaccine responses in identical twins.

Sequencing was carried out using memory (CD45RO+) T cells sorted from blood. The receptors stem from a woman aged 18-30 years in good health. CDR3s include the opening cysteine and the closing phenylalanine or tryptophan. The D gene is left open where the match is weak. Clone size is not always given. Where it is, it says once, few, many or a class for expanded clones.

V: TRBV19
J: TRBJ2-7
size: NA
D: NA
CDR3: CASSPPKGTTAYEQYF
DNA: TGTGCCAGTAGTCCCCCAAAAGGGACCACAGCCTACGAGCAGTACTTC

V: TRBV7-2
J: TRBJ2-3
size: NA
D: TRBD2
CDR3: CAIPLAGTDTQYF
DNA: TGTGCCATCCCCCTAGCGGGAACAGATACGCAGTATTTT

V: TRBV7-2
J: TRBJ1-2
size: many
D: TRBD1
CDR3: CASSRGQVDGYTF
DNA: TGTGCCAGCAGCCGCGGACAGGTCGATGGCTACACCTTC

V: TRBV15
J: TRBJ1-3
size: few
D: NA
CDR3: CATSRDEESSF
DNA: TGTGCCACCAGCAGAGATGAGGAATCAAGCTTT

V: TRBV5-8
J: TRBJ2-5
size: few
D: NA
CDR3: CASSLKVAKETQYF
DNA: TGTGCCAGCAGCTTGAAGGTCGCAAAAGAGACCCAGTACTTC

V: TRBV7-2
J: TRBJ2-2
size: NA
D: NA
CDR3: CASSPRKTTGELFF
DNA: TGTGCCAGCAGCCCACGAAAAACCACCGGGGAGCTGTTTTTT

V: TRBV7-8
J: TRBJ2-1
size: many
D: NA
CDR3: CASSLRGGSNEQFF
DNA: TGTGCCAGCAGCTTAAGGGGGGGGTCCAATGAGCAGTTCTTC

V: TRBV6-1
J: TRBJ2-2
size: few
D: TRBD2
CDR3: CASSGLAGVGGELFF
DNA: TGTGCCAGCAGTGGACTAGCGGGAGTGGGCGGGGAGCTGTTTTTT

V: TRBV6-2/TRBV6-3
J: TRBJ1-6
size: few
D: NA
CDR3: CATIPTGKASPLHF
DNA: TGTGCCACCATACCTACAGGGAAAGCTTCACCCCTCCACTTT

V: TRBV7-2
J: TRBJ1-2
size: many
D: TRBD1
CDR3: CASSNLLRTGLNYGYTF
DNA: TGTGCCAGCAGCAATCTCCTCAGGACAGGGCTGAACTATGGCTACACCTTC

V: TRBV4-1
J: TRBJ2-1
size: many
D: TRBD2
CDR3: CASSQFPRTSGSKDEQFF
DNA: TGCGCCAGCAGCCAATTTCCTAGGACTAGCGGGAGTAAGGATGAGCAGTTCTTC

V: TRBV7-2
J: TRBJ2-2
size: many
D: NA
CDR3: CASSLTSRADTGELFF
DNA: TGTGCCAGCAGCTTAACCTCCAGGGCGGACACCGGGGAGCTGTTTTTT

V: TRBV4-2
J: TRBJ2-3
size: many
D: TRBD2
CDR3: CASSQESAGGLTDTQYF
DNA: TGTGCCAGCAGCCAAGAATCGGCGGGGGGGCTGACAGATACGCAGTATTTT

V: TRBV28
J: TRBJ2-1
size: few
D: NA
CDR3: CASSTRGLYNEQFF
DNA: TGTGCCAGCAGTACTAGGGGTCTGTACAATGAGCAGTTCTTC

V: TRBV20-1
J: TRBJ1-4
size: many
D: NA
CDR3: CSASRAEKLFF
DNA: TGCAGTGCTTCCCGCGCCGAAAAACTGTTTTTT

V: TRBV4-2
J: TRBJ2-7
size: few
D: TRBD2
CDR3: CASSHVGGLADLYEQYF
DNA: TGTGCCAGCAGCCATGTGGGGGGACTAGCGGACCTCTACGAGCAGTACTTC

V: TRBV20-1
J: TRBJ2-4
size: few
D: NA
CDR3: CSVSHENIQYF
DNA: TGCAGTGTTTCTCACGAAAACATTCAGTACTTC

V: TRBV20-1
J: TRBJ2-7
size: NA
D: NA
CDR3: CSARDPGIPGEQYF
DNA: TGCAGTGCTAGAGATCCCGGCATCCCCGGGGAGCAGTACTTC

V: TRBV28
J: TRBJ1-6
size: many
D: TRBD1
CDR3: CASSSGQGNSPLHF
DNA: TGTGCCAGCAGTTCGGGACAGGGAAATTCACCCCTCCACTTT

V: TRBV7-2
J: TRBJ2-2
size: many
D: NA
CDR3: CAAPLYTGELFF
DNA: TGTGCCGCCCCCCTTTACACCGGGGAGCTGTTTTTT

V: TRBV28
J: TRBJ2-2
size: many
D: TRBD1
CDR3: CASSPGTGVTGELFF
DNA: TGTGCCAGCAGTCCCGGGACAGGGGTTACCGGGGAGCTGTTTTTT

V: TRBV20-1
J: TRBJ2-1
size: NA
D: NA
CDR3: CSARDPRHGVYNEQFF
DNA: TGCAGTGCTAGAGATCCCCGACATGGAGTCTACAATGAGCAGTTCTTC

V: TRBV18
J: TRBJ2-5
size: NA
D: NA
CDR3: CASSPELTGLQETQYF
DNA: TGTGCCAGCTCACCAGAGCTGACCGGCCTCCAAGAGACCCAGTACTTC

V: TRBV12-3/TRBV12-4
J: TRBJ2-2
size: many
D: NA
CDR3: CASSSQTNTGELFF
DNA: TGTGCCAGCAGTTCCCAGACGAACACCGGGGAGCTGTTTTTT

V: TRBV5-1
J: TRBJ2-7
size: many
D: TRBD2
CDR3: CASSLGVGLAGGEQYF
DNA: TGCGCCAGCAGCTTGGGAGTTGGGCTAGCGGGAGGCGAGCAGTACTTC

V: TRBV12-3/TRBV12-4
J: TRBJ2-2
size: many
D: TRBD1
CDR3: CASRIGDRDTGELFF
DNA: TGTGCCAGCAGAATAGGGGACAGGGACACCGGGGAGCTGTTTTTT

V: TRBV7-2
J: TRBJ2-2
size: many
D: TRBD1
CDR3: CASSLLGQKSNTGELFF
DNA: TGTGCCAGCAGCTTACTGGGACAGAAATCGAACACCGGGGAGCTGTTTTTT

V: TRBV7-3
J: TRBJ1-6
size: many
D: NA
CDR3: CASSPDFGFPPSYNSPLHF
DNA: TGTGCCAGCAGCCCGGATTTTGGTTTCCCCCCATCCTATAATTCACCCCTCCACTTT

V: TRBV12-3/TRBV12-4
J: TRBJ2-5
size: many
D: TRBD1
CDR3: CASSTTVDRGKTQYF
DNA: TGTGCCAGCAGCACTACCGTTGACAGGGGAAAGACCCAGTACTTC

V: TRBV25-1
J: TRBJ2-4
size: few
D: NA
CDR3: CASTPRGTNLAKNIQYF
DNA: TGTGCCAGCACCCCGAGGGGGACCAACCTAGCCAAAAACATTCAGTACTTC

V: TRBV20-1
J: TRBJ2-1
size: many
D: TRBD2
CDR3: CSARSTSGSSYNEQFF
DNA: TGCAGTGCTAGGTCGACTAGCGGGAGCTCCTACAATGAGCAGTTCTTC

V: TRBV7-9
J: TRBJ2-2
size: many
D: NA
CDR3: CASSHLVDTGELFF
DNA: TGTGCCAGCAGCCATTTAGTCGACACCGGGGAGCTGTTTTTT

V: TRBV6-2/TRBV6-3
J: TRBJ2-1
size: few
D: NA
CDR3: CASSYTRDTFNEQFF
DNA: TGTGCCAGCAGTTACACCCGGGACACTTTCAATGAGCAGTTCTTC

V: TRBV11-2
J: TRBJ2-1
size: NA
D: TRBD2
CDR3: CASSLPWREGQFF
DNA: TGTGCCAGCAGCCTGCCCTGGCGGGAGGGCCAGTTCTTC

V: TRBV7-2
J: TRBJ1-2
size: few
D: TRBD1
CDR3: CASSLDRGLGYTF
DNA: TGTGCCAGCAGCTTAGACAGGGGGCTTGGCTACACCTTC

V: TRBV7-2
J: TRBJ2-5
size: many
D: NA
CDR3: CASSLDLRKETQYF
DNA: TGTGCCAGCAGCTTAGATCTACGAAAAGAGACCCAGTACTTC